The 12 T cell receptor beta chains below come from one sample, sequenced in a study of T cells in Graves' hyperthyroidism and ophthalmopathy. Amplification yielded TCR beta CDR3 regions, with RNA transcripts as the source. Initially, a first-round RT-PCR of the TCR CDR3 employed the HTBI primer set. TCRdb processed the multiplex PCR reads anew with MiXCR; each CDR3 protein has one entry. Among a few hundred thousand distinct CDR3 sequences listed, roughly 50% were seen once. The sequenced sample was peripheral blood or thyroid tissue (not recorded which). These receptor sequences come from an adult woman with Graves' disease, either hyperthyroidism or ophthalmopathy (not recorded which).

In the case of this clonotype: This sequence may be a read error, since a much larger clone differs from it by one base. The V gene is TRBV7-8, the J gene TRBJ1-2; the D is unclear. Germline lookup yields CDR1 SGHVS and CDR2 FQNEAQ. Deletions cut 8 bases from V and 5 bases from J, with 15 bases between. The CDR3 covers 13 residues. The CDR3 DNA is TGTGCCAGCGGTTTTTCTAACCAATATGGCTACACCTTC. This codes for CASGFSNQYGYTF.

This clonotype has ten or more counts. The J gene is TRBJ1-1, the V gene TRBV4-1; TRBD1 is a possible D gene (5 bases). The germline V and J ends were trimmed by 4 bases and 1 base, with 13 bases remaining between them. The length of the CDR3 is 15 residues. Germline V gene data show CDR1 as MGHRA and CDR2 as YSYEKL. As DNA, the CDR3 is TGCGCCAGCAGCCTTGGGGCTGGGTCGAACACTGAAGCTTTCTTT. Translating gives CASSLGAGSNTEAFF.

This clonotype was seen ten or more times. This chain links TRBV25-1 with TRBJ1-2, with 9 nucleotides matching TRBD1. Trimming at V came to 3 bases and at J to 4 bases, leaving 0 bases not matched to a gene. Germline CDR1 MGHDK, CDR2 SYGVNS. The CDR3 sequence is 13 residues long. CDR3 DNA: TGTGCCAGCAGTGAGACAGGGGGCTATGGCTACACCTTC. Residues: CASSETGGYGYTF.

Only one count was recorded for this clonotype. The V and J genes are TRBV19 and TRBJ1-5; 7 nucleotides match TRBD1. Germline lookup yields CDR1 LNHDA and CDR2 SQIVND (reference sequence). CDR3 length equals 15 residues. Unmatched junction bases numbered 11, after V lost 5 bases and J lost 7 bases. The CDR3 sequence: CASSSIQGREQPQHF. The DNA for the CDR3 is TGTGCCAGTAGTTCCATACAGGGGAGGGAGCAGCCCCAGCATTTT. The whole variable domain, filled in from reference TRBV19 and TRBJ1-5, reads DGGITQSPKYLFRKEGQNVTLSCEQNLNHDAMYWYRQDPGQGLRLIYYSQIVNDFQKGDIAEGYSVSREKKESFPLTVTSAQKNPTAFYLCASSSIQGREQPQHFGDGTRLSIL.

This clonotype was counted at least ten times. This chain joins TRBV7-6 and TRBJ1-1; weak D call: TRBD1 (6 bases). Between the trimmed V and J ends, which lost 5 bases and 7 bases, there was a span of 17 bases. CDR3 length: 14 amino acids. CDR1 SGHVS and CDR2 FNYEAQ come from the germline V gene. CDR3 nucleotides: TGTGCCAGCAGCCTACAGGGTCGGAGCAATGAAGCTTTCTTT. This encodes CASSLQGRSNEAFF.

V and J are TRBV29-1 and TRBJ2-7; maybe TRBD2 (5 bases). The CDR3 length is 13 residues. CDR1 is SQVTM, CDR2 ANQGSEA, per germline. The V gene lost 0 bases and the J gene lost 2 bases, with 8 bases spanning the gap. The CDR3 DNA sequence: TGCAGCGTTGAAGAGGGAGCCACCTACGAGCAGTACTTC. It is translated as CSVEEGATYEQYF.

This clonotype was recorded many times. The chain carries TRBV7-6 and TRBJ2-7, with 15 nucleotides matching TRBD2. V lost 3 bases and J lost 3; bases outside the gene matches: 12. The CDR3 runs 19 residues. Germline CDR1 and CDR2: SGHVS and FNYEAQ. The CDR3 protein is CASSFTWTSGRAGDYEQYF. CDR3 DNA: TGTGCCAGCAGCTTCACATGGACTAGCGGGAGGGCCGGTGACTACGAGCAGTACTTC.

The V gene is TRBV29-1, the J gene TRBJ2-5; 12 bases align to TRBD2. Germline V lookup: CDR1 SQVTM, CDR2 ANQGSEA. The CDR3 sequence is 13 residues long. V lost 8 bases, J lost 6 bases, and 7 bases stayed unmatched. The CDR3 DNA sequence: TGCAGCCCCCTAGCGGGAGGGTTCAAGACCCAGTACTTC. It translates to CSPLAGGFKTQYF.

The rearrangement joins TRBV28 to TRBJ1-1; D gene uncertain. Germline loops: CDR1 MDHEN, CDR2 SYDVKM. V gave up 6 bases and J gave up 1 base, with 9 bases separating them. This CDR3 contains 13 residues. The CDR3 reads CASRRDSNTEAFF. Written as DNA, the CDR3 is TGTGCCAGCAGGCGGGATTCGAACACTGAAGCTTTCTTT.

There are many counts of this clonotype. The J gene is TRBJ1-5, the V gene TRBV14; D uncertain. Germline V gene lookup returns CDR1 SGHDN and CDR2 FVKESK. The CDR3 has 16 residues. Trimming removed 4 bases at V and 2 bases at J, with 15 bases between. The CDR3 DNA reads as TGTGCCAGCAGCCGAGGCCCCCACGTTGGCAATCAGCCCCAGCATTTT. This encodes CASSRGPHVGNQPQHF.

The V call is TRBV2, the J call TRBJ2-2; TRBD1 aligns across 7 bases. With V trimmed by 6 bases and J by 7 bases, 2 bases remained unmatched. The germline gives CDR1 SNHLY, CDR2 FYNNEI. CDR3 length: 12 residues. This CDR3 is CASSRDSGELFF. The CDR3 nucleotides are TGTGCCAGCAGCCGGGACAGCGGGGAGCTGTTTTTT. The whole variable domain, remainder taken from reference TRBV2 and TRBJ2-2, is EPEVTQTPSHQVTQMGQEVILRCVPISNHLYFYWYRQILGQKVEFLVSFYNNEISEKSEIFDDQFSVERPDGSNFTLKIRSTKLEDSAMYFCASSRDSGELFFGEGSRLTVL.

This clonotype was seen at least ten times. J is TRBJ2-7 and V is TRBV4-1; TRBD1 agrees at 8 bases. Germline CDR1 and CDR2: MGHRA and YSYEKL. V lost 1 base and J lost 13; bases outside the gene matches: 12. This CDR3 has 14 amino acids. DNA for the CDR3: TGCGCCAGCAGCCAAGTAAATTTTCAGGGACAGGCCTACTTC. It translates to CASSQVNFQGQAYF.